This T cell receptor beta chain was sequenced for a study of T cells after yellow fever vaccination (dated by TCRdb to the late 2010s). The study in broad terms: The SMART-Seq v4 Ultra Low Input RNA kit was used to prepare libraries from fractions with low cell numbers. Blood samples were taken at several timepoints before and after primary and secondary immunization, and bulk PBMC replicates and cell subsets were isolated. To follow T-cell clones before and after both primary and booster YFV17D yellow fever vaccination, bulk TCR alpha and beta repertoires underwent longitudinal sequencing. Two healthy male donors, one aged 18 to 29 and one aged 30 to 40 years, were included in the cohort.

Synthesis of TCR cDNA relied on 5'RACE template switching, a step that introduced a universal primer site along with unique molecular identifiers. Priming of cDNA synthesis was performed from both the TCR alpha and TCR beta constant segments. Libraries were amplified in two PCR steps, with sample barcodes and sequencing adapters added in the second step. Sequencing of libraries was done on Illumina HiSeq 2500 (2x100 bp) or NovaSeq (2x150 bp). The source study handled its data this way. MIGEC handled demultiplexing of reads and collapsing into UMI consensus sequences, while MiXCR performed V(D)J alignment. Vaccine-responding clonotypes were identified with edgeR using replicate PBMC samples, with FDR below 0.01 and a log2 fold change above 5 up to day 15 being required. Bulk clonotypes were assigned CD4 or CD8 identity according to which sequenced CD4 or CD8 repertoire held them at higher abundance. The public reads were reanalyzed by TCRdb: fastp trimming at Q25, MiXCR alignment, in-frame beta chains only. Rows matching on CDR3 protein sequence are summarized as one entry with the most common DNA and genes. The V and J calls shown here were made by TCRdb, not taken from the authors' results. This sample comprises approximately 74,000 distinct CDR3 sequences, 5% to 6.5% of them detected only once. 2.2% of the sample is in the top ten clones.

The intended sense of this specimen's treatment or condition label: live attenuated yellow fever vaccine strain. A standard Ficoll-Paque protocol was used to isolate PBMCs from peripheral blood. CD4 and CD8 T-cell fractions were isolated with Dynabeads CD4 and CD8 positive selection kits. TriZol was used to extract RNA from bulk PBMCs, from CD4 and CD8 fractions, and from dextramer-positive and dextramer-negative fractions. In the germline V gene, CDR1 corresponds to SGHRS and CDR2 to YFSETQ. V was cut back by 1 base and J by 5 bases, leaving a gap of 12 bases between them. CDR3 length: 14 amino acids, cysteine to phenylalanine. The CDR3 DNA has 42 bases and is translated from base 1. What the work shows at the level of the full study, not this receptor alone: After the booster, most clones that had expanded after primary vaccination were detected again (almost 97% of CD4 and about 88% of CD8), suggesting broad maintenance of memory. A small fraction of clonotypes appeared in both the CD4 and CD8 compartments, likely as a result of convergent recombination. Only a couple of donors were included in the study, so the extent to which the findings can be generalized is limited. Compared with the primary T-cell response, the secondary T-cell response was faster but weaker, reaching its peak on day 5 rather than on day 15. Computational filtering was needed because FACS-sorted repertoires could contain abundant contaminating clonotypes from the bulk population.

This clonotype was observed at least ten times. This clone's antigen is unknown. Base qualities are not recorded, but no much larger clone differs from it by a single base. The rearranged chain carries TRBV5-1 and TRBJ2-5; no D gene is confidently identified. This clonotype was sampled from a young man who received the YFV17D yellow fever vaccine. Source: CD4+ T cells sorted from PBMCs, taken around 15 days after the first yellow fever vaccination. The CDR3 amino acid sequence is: CASSLSSALETQYF. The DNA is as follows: TGCGCCAGCAGCTTGTCTAGTGCTCTGGAGACCCAGTACTTC.